This T cell receptor beta chain was observed in a study of vaccination and CD4 T cells after COVID-19. About the research overall: Six males and four females constituted the convalescent cohort, two of whom were Hispanic. Post-diagnosis, post-COVID samples were collected after a median approximately three months, ranging 35 to 161.

Of note for this clonotype: Its matching antigen is unknown.

Cultured CD4+ T-cell DNA underwent Oncomine TCR Beta short-read sequencing. TCRdb used MiXCR to reprocess the PCR reads, holding one entry per CDR3 protein. This table has under 6,500 distinct CDR3 sequences, 60% to 85% appearing once. General observations from the study: A median approximately 86% of convalescent patients' SARS-CoV-2-reactive clones emerged only after vaccination.

Stated treatment: approximately 10-day PBMC culture with coronavirus spike peptide pools or control peptides (ViraFEST assay). Using peptide pools, antigen-specific T cells were expanded in ViraFEST before TCRs were sequenced. The CDR3 consists of 13 residues. The junction had 2 bases not matched to a gene; V was cut back by 5 bases and J by 5 bases. Looked up from germline, CDR1 is ENHRY and CDR2 is SYGVKD. The sequenced material came from CD4+ T cells from blood, cultured in vitro. The receptor was isolated from a human donor who had recovered from COVID-19. The chain recombines TRBV10-3 with TRBJ1-4; 7 bases match TRBD1. The CDR3 here is CAISPGQNEKLFF. DNA for the CDR3: TGTGCCATCAGTCCGGGACAGAATGAAAAACTGTTTTTT.